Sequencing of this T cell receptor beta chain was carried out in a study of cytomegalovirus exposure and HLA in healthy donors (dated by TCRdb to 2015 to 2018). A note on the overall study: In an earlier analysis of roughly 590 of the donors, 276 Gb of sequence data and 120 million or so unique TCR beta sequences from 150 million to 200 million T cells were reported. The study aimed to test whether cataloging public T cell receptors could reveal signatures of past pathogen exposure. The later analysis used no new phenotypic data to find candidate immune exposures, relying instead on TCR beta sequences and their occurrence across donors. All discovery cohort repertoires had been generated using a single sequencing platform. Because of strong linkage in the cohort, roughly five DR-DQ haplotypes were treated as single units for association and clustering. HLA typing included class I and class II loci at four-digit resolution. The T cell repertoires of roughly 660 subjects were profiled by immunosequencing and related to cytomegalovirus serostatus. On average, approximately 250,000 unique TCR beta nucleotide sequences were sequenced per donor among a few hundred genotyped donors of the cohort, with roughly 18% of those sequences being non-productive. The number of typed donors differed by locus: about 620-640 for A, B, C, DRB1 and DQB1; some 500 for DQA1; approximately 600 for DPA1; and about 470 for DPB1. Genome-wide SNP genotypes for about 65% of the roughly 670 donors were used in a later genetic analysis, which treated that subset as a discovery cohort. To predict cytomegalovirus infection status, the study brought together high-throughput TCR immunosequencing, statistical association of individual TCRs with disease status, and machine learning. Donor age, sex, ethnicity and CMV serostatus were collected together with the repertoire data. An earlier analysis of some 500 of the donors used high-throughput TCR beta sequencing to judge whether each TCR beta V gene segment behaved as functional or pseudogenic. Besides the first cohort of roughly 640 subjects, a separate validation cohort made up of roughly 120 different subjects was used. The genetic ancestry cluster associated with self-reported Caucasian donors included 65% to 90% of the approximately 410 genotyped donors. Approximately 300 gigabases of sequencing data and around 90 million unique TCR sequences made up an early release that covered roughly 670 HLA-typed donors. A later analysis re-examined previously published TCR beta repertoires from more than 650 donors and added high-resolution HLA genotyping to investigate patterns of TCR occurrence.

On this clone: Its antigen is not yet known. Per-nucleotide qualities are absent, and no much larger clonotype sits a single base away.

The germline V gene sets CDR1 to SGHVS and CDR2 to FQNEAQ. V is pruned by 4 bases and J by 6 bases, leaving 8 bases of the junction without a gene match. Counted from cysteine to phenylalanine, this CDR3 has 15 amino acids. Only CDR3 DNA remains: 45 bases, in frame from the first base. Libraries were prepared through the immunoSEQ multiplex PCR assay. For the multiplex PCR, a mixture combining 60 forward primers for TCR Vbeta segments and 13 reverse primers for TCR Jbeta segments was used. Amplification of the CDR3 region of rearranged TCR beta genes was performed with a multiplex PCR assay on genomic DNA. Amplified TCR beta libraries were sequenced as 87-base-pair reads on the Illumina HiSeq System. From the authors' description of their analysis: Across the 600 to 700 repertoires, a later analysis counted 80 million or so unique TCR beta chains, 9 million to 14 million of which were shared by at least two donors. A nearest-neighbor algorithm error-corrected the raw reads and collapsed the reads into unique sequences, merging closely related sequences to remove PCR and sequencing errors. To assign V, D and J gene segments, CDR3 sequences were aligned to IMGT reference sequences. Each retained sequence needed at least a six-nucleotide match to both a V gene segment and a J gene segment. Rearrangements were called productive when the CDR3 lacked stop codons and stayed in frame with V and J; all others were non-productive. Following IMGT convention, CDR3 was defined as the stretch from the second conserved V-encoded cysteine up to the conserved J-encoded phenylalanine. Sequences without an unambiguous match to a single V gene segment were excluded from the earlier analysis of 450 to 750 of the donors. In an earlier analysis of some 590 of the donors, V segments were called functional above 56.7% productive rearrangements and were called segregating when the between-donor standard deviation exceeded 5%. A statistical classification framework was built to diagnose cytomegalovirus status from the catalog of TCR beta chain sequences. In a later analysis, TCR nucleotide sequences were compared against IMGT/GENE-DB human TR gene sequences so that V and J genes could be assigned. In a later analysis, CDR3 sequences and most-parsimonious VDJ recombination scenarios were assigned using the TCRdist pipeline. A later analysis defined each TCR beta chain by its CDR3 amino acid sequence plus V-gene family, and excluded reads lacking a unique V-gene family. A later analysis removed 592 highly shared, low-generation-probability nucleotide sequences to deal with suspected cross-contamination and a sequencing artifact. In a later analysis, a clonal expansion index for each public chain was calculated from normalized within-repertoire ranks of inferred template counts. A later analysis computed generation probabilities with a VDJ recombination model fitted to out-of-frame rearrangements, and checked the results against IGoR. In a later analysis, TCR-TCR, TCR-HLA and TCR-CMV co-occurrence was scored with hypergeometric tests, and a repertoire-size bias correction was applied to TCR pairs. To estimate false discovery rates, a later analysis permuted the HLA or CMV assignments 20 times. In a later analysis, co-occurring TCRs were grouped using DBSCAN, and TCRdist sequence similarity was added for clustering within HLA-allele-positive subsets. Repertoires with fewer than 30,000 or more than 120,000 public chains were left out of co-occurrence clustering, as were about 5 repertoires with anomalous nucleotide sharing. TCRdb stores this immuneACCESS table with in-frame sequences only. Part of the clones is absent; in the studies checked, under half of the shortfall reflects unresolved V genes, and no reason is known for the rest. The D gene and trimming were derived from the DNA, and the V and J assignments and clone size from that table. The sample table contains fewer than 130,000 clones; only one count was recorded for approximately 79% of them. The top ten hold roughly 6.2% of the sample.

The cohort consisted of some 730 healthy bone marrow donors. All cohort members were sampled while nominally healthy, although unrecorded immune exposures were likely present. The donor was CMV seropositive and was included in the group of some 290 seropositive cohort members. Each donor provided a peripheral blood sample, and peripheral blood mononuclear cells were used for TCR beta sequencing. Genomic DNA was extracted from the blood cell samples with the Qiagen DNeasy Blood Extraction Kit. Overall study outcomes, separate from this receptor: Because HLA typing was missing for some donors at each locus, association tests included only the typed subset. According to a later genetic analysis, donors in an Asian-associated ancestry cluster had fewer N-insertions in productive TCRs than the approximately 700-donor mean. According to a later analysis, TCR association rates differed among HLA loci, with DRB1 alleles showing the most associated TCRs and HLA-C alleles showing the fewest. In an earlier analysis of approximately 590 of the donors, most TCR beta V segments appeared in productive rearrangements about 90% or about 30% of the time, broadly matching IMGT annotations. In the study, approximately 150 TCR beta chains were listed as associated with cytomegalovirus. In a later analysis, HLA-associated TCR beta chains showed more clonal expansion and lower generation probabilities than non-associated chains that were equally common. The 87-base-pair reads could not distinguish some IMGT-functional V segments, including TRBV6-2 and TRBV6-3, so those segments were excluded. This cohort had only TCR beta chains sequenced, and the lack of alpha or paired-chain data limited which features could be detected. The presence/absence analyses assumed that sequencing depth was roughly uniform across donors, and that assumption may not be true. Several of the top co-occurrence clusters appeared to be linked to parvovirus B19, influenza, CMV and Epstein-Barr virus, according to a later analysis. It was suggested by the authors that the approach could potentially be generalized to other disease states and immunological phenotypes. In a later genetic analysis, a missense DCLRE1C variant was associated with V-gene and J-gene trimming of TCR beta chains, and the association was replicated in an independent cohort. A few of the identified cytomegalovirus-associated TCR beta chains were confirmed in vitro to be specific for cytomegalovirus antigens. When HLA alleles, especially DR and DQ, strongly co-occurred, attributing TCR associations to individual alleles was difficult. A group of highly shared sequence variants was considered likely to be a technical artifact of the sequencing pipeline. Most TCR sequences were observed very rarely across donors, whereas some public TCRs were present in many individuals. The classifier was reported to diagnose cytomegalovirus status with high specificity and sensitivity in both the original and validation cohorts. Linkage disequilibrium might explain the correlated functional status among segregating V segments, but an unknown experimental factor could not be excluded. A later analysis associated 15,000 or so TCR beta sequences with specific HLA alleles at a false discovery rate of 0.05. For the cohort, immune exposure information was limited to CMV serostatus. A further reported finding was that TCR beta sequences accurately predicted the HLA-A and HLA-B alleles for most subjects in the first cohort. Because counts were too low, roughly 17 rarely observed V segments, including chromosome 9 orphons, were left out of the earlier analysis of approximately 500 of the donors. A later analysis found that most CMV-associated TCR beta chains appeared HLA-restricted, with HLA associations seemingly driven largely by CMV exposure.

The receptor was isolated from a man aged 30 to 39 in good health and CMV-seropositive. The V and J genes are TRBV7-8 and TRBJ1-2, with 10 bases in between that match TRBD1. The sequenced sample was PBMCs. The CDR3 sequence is CASSSDQGQGNGYTF. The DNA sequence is TGTGCCAGCAGCTCAGACCAGGGACAGGGGAATGGCTACACCTTC.